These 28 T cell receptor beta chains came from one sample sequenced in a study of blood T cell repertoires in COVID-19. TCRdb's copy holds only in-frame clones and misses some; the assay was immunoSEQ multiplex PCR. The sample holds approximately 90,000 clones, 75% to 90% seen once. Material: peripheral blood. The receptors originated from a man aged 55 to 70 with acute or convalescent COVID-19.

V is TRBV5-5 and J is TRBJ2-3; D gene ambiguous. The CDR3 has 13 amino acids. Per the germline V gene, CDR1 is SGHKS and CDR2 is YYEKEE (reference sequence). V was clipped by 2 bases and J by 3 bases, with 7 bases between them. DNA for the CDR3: TGTGCCAGCAGCTTCTCCGGTACAGATACGCAGTATTTT. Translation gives CASSFSGTDTQYF.

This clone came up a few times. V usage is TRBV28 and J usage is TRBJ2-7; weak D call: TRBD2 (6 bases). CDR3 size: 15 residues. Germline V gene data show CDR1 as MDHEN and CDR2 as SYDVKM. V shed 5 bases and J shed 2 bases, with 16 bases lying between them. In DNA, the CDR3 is TGTGCCAGCAGTCCCCCCGGGACTCCCGCCTACGAGCAGTACTTC. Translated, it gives CASSPPGTPAYEQYF. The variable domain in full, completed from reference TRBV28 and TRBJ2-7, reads DVKVTQSSRYLVKRTGEKVFLECVQDMDHENMFWYRQDPGLGLRLIYFSYDVKMKEKGDIPEGYSVSREKKERFSLILESASTNQTSMYLCASSPPGTPAYEQYFGPGTRLTVT.

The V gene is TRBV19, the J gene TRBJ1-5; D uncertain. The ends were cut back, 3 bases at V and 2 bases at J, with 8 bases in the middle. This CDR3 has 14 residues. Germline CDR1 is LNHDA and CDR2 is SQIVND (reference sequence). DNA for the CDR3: TGTGCCAGTAGTATGTCGGGAGGCAATCAGCCCCAGCATTTT. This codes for CASSMSGGNQPQHF.

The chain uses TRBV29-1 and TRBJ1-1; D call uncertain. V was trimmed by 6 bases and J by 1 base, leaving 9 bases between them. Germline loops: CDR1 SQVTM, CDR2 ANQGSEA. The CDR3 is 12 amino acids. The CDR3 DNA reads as TGCAGCGTAATGAACTGGAACACTGAAGCTTTCTTT. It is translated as CSVMNWNTEAFF.

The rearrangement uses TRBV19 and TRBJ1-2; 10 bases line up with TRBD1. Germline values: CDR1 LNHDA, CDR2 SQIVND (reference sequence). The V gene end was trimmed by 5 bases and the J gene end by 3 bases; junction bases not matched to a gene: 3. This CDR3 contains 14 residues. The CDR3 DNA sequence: TGTGCCAGTAGTGCCGGGACAGGGGACTATGGCTACACCTTC. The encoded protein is CASSAGTGDYGYTF.

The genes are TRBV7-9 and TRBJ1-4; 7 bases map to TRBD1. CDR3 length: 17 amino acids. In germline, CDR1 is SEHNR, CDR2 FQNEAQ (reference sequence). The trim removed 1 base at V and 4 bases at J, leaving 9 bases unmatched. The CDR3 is CASSLGDRAHDNEKLFF. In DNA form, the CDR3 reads TGTGCCAGCAGCTTAGGAGACAGGGCACACGATAATGAAAAACTGTTTTTT.

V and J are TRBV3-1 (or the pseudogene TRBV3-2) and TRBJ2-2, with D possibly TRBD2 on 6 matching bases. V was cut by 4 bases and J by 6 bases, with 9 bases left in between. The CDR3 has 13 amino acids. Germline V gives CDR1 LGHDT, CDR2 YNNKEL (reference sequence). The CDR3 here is CASSPGGAGELFF. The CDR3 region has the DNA TGTGCCAGCAGCCCTGGAGGGGCCGGGGAGCTGTTTTTT.

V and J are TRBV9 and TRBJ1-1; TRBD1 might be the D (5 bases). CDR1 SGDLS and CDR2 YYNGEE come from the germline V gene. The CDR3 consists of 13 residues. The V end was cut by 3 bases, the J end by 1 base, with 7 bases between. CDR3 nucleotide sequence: TGTGCCAGCAGCGGCGGACAGAACACTGAAGCTTTCTTT. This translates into CASSGGQNTEAFF.

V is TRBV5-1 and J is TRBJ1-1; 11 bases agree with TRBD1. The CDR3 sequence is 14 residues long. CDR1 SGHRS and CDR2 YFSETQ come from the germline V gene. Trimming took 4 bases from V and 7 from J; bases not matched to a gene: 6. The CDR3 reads CASSQWTGGGEAFF. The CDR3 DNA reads TGCGCCAGCAGCCAATGGACAGGGGGCGGTGAAGCTTTCTTT.

The CDR3 DNA sequence: TGTGCCAGTAGTATGTCGGTGAACACTGAAGCTTTCTTT. This translates into CASSMSVNTEAFF. V is TRBV19 and J is TRBJ1-1, with D unclear. The CDR3 consists of 13 residues. The germline V gene has CDR1 LNHDA and CDR2 SQIVND (reference sequence). V shed 3 bases and J shed 0 bases, with 5 bases lying between them.

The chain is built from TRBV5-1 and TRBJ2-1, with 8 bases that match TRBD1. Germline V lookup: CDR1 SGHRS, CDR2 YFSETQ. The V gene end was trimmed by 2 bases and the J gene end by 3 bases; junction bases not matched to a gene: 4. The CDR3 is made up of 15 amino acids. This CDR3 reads CASSFQGASYNEQFF. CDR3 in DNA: TGCGCCAGCAGCTTTCAGGGGGCTAGCTACAATGAGCAGTTCTTC.

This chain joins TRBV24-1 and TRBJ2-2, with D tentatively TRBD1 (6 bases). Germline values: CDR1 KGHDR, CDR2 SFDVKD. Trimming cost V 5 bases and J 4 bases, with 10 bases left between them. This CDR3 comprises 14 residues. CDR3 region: CATSAAGVTGELFF. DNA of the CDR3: TGTGCCACCAGTGCCGCAGGGGTCACCGGGGAGCTGTTTTTT.

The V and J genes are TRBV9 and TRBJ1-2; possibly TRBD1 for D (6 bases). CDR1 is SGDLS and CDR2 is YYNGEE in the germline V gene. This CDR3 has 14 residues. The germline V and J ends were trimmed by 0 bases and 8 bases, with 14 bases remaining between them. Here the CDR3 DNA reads TGTGCCAGCAGCGTAGCTGCACAGGGTAAGGGCTACACCTTC. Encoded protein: CASSVAAQGKGYTF. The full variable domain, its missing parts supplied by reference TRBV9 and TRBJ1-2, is DSGVTQTPKHLITATGQRVTLRCSPRSGDLSVYWYQQSLDQGLQFLIQYYNGEERAKGNILERFSAQQFPDLHSELNLSSLELGDSALYFCASSVAAQGKGYTFGSGTRLTVV.

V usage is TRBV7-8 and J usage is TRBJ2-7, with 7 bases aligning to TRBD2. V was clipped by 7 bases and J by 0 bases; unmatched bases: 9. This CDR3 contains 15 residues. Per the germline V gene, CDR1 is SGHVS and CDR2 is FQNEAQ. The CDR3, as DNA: TGTGCCAGCACCCAAGCCCGGGGGGACTCCTACGAGCAGTACTTC. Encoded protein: CASTQARGDSYEQYF. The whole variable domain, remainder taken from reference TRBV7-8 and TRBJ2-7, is GAGVSQSPRYKVAKRGQDVALRCDPISGHVSLFWYQQALGQGPEFLTYFQNEAQLDKSGLPSDRFFAERPEGSVSTLKIQRTQQEDSAVYLCASTQARGDSYEQYFGPGTRLTVT.

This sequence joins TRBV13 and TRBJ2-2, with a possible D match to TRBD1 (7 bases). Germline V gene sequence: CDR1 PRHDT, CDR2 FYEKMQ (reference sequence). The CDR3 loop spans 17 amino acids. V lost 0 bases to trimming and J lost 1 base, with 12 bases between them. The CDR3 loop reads CASSLGRGVLNTGELFF. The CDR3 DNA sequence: TGTGCCAGCAGCTTAGGCAGGGGGGTCCTGAACACCGGGGAGCTGTTTTTT.

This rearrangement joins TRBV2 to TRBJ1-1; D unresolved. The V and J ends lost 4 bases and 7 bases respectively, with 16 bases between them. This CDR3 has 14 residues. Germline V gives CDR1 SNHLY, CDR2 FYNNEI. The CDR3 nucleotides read TGTGCCAGCAGTGGGTTGGCGGAAGGCGGTGAAGCTTTCTTT. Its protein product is CASSGLAEGGEAFF.

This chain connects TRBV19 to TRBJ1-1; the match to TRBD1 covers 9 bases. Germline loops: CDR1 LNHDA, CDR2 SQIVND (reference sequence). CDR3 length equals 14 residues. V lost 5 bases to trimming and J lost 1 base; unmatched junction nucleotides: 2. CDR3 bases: TGTGCCAGTAGTCCGACAGGGGGGAACACTGAAGCTTTCTTT. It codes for CASSPTGGNTEAFF.

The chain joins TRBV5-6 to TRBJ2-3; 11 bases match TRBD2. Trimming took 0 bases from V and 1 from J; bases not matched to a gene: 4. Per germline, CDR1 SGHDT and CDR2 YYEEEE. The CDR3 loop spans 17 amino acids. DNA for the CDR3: TGTGCCAGCAGCTTGGAGTTAGCGGGAGGGCGCACAGATACGCAGTATTTT. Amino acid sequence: CASSLELAGGRTDTQYF.

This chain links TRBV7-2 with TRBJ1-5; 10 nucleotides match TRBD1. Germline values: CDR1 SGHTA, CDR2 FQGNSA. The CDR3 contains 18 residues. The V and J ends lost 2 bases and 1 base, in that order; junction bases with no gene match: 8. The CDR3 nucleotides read TGTGCCAGCAGCTTATGGAGACAGGGGGCGAGGAGCAATCAGCCCCAGCATTTT. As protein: CASSLWRQGARSNQPQHF. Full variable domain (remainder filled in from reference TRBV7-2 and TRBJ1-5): GAGVSQSPSNKVTEKGKDVELRCDPISGHTALYWYRQSLGQGLEFLIYFQGNSAPDKSGLPSDRFSAERTGGSVSTLTIQRTQQEDSAVYLCASSLWRQGARSNQPQHFGDGTRLSIL.

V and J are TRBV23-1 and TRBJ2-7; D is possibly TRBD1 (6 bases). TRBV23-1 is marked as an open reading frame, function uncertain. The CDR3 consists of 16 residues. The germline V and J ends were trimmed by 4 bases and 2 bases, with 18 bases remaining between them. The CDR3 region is CASSLPDDRFTYEQYF. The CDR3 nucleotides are TGCGCCAGCAGTCTACCAGACGACAGGTTTACCTACGAGCAGTACTTC.

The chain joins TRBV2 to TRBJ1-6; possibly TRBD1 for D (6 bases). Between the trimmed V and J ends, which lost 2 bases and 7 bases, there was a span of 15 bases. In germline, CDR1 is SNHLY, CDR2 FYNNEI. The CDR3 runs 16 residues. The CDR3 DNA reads TGTGCCAGCAGTGAACGCTTGACAGGTGGGAATTCACCCCTCCACTTT. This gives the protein CASSERLTGGNSPLHF.

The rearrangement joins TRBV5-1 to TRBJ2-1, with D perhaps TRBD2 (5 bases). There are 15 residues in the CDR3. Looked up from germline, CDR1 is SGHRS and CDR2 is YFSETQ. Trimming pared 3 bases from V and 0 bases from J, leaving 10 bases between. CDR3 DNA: TGCGCCAGCAGCTCGGGGTCGAGCTCCTACAATGAGCAGTTCTTC. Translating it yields CASSSGSSSYNEQFF.

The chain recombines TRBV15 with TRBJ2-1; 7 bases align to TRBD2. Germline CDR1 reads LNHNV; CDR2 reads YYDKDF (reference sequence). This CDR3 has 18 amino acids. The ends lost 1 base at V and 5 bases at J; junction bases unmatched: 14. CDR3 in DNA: TGTGCCACCAGCAGAGTTCAGGCATGGGAGGGCCTGAACAATGAGCAGTTCTTC. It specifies CATSRVQAWEGLNNEQFF.

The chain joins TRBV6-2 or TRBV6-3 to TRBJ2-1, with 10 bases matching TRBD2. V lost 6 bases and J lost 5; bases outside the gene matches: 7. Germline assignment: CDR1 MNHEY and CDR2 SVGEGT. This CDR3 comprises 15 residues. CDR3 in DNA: TGTGCCAGCAGGCCTAGCGGGAGTCCCGACAATGAGCAGTTCTTC. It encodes CASRPSGSPDNEQFF.

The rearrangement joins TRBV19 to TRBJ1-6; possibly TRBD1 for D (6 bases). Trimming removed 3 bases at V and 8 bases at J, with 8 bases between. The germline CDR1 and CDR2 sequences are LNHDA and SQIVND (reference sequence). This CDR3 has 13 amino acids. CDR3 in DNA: TGTGCCAGTAGTATGGACAGAGATTCACCCCTCCACTTT. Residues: CASSMDRDSPLHF. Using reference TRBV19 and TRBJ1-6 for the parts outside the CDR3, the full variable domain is DGGITQSPKYLFRKEGQNVTLSCEQNLNHDAMYWYRQDPGQGLRLIYYSQIVNDFQKGDIAEGYSVSREKKESFPLTVTSAQKNPTAFYLCASSMDRDSPLHFGNGTRLTVT.

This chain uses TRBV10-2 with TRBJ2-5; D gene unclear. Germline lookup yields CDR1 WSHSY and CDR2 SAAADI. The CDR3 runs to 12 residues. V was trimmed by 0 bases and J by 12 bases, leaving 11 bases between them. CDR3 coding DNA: TGCGCCAGCAGTGAGTCTAGACTGGCCAAGTACTTC. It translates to CASSESRLAKYF.

DNA of the CDR3: TGTGCCAGCACGTCGGGACAAATTAACACTGAAGCTTTCTTT. This sequence encodes CASTSGQINTEAFF. V usage is TRBV6-5 and J usage is TRBJ1-1; D is possibly TRBD1 (6 bases). V lost 7 bases to trimming and J lost 2 bases, with 14 bases between them. This CDR3 has 14 residues. In germline, CDR1 is MNHEY, CDR2 SVGAGI.

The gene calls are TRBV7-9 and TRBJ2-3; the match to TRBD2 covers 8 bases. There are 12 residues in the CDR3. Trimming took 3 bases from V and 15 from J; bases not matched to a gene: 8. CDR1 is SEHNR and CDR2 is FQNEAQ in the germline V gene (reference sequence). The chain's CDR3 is CASSFPGTRGYF. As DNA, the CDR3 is TGTGCCAGCAGCTTCCCCGGGACTAGAGGTTATTTT.